The rows below give T cell receptor beta chains drawn from one sample of a study of CD8 T cells in Susac syndrome. A single record per CDR3 protein comes from TCRdb applying MiXCR to the immunoSEQ multiplex PCR reads. The repertoire holds approximately 130,000 distinct CDR3 sequences, with approximately 90% as singletons. Sequenced material: CD8+ T cells from PBMCs. Receptors were obtained from a human donor with multiple sclerosis. Both conserved end residues are part of each CDR3. A D gene is named only where the DNA matches it firmly. Size is stated for part of the rows, as once, few or many counts, or as a class when the clone is expanded.

CDR3 | DNA | D | J | size | V
CASSQDQGQGYTEAFF | TGTGCCAGCAGCCAAGATCAGGGACAGGGGTACACTGAAGCTTTCTTT | TRBD1 | TRBJ1-1 | NA | TRBV14
CASSLVEVIGLAGANVLTF | TGCGCCAGCAGCTTGGTAGAAGTTATCGGGCTAGCTGGGGCCAACGTCCTGACTTTC | NA | TRBJ2-6 | NA | TRBV5-1
CAWSVGGGELFF | TGTGCCTGGAGTGTAGGGGGCGGGGAGCTGTTTTTT | NA | TRBJ2-2 | NA | TRBV30
CASTVLLSTYGYTF | TGTGCCAGCACCGTTCTACTCTCAACCTATGGCTACACCTTC | NA | TRBJ1-2 | NA | TRBV7-2
CASRATGDPSDTEAFF | TGTGCCAGCAGGGCTACAGGGGACCCTTCGGACACTGAAGCTTTCTTT | TRBD1 | TRBJ1-1 | NA | TRBV5-4
CASSRGVNTEAFF | TGTGCCAGTAGTAGAGGTGTTAACACTGAAGCTTTCTTT | NA | TRBJ1-1 | few | TRBV19
CAWSGRQGITYEQYF | TGTGCCTGGAGTGGACGTCAGGGAATTACCTACGAGCAGTACTTC | NA | TRBJ2-7 | NA | TRBV30
CASRDSQPQHF | TGTGCCAGCAGGGATTCTCAGCCCCAGCATTTT | NA | TRBJ1-5 | NA | TRBV27
CASSNPGTGFYEQYF | TGTGCCAGCAGCAACCCTGGGACAGGGTTCTACGAGCAGTACTTC | TRBD1 | TRBJ2-7 | NA | TRBV13
CASSLAVGLAGEEQYF | TGCGCCAGCAGCTTGGCCGTCGGACTAGCGGGAGAGGAGCAGTACTTC | TRBD2 | TRBJ2-7 | NA | TRBV5-1
CASSKWRGRDTYEQYF | TGTGCCAGCAGCAAATGGAGAGGGCGGGACACCTACGAGCAGTACTTC | NA | TRBJ2-7 | NA | TRBV21-1
CASSQGDRVSYEQYF | TGTGCCAGCAGCCAAGGCGACCGGGTCTCCTACGAGCAGTACTTC | NA | TRBJ2-7 | NA | TRBV3-1
CASSDRGGETQYF | TGTGCCAGCAGCGACAGGGGAGGAGAGACCCAGTACTTC | TRBD1 | TRBJ2-5 | NA | TRBV12-3/TRBV12-4
CASSASGQAWRDTEAFF | TGTGCCAGCAGCGCCTCAGGACAAGCATGGAGGGACACTGAAGCTTTCTTT | NA | TRBJ1-1 | NA | TRBV9
CASASPGRENDEQFF | TGTGCTAGTGCCTCCCCAGGGCGGGAGAATGATGAGCAGTTCTTC | TRBD2 | TRBJ2-1 | NA | TRBV12-5
CSASPTLYEQYF | TGCAGTGCTAGCCCCACGCTCTACGAGCAGTACTTC | NA | TRBJ2-7 | once | TRBV20-1
CASSLAAGVQPQHF | TGCGCCAGCAGCTTGGCCGCGGGTGTTCAGCCCCAGCATTTT | NA | TRBJ1-5 | NA | TRBV5-1
CASSQDRGQAPLGTEAFF | TGCGCCAGCAGCCAAGATCGCGGCCAGGCCCCCTTGGGGACTGAAGCTTTCTTT | NA | TRBJ1-1 | NA | TRBV4-3
CASSYAHHQPQHF | TGTGCCAGCAGCTATGCCCACCATCAGCCCCAGCATTTT | NA | TRBJ1-5 | NA | TRBV27
CSVEGPGGPEETQYF | TGCAGCGTTGAAGGGCCCGGGGGGCCCGAAGAGACCCAGTACTTC | NA | TRBJ2-5 | NA | TRBV29-1
CASSYAGNSYEQYF | TGTGCCAGCAGTTACGCGGGCAACTCCTACGAGCAGTACTTC | NA | TRBJ2-7 | NA | TRBV6-5
CASSSPGSSPLHF | TGTGCCAGCAGTTCCCCCGGGAGTTCACCCCTCCACTTT | NA | TRBJ1-6 | NA | TRBV12-3/TRBV12-4
CASSLQRQGEWF | TGTGCCAGCAGTTTACAAAGACAGGGGGAATGGTTC | TRBD1 | TRBJ2-1 | NA | TRBV12-3/TRBV12-4
CASSLVGLPEQYF | TGTGCCAGCAGCTTAGTGGGGCTGCCCGAGCAGTACTTC | NA | TRBJ2-7 | NA | TRBV11-2
CASSPGPSGSYEQYF | TGTGCCAGCAGCCCAGGGCCTAGCGGCTCCTACGAGCAGTACTTC | TRBD2 | TRBJ2-7 | few | TRBV3-1
CASTLGRVNEQYF | TGTGCCAGCACCCTCGGCAGGGTCAACGAGCAGTACTTC | NA | TRBJ2-7 | NA | TRBV28
CAWSWGRWGNQPQHF | TGTGCCTGGAGTTGGGGCCGATGGGGCAATCAGCCCCAGCATTTT | NA | TRBJ1-5 | NA | TRBV30
CAWSVFKGTEAFF | TGTGCCTGGAGTGTCTTCAAGGGTACTGAAGCTTTCTTT | NA | TRBJ1-1 | once | TRBV30
CASSQAPGSDRDGYTF | TGCGCCAGCAGCCAAGCGCCGGGGTCCGACAGGGATGGCTACACCTTC | TRBD1 | TRBJ1-2 | NA | TRBV4-1
CAISKPGVVKQYF | TGTGCCATCAGCAAACCCGGCGTTGTTAAGCAGTACTTC | NA | TRBJ2-7 | once | TRBV21-1
CASSHDPLTGLTDTQYF | TGCGCCAGCAGCCACGACCCCTTAACGGGGCTCACAGATACGCAGTATTTT | NA | TRBJ2-3 | NA | TRBV4-1
CASSLEGGPQNIQYF | TGTGCCAGCAGCTTAGAGGGGGGGCCCCAAAACATTCAGTACTTC | NA | TRBJ2-4 | NA | TRBV11-2
CASSGPIFTGELFF | TGTGCCAGCTCAGGGCCGATATTCACCGGGGAGCTGTTTTTT | NA | TRBJ2-2 | NA | TRBV6-5
CASSPREAFF | TGTGCCAGCAGCCCCCGCGAAGCTTTCTTT | NA | TRBJ1-1 | NA | TRBV7-9
CATMVGVGRNEQFF | TGTGCCACCATGGTGGGGGTCGGTAGAAATGAGCAGTTCTTC | NA | TRBJ2-1 | NA | TRBV15
CASSQELNTEAFF | TGTGCCAGCAGCCAGGAGCTGAACACTGAAGCTTTCTTT | NA | TRBJ1-1 | NA | TRBV7-3
CASSRPGWTEAFF | TGTGCCAGTAGTAGGCCGGGGTGGACTGAAGCTTTCTTT | NA | TRBJ1-1 | NA | TRBV19
CATSVPDRDYEQYF | TGTGCCACCTCCGTGCCGGACAGGGACTACGAGCAGTACTTC | TRBD1 | TRBJ2-7 | NA | TRBV2
CASSLLGTSDSPEQFF | TGTGCCAGCAGTTTATTGGGGACTAGCGATTCCCCTGAGCAGTTCTTC | TRBD2 | TRBJ2-1 | NA | TRBV12-3/TRBV12-4
CSARDFASGTYYEQYF | TGCAGTGCTAGAGATTTCGCGAGCGGGACCTACTACGAGCAGTACTTC | TRBD2 | TRBJ2-7 | NA | TRBV20-1
CSGSTGSSEQFF | TGCAGTGGTTCTACGGGGTCGAGTGAGCAGTTCTTC | NA | TRBJ2-1 | NA | TRBV20-1
CASSPSPGLAGGPRYNEQFF | TGTGCCAGCAGCCCCTCGCCGGGACTAGCGGGAGGGCCCCGGTACAATGAGCAGTTCTTC | TRBD2 | TRBJ2-1 | NA | TRBV3-1
CASSLPTGATEAFF | TGTGCCAGCAGCTTACCAACAGGCGCGACTGAAGCTTTCTTT | NA | TRBJ1-1 | NA | TRBV11-2
CATSDSTSYGGYTF | TGTGCCACCAGTGACTCTACTTCTTATGGTGGCTACACCTTC | NA | TRBJ1-2 | once | TRBV24-1
CASSLSRDSSYEQYF | TGTGCCAGCAGTTTAAGTCGGGACAGCTCCTACGAGCAGTACTTC | TRBD1 | TRBJ2-7 | few | TRBV27
CASSASYEGLALSYEQYF | TGTGCCAGCAGCGCCTCATACGAGGGACTAGCGCTCTCCTACGAGCAGTACTTC | TRBD2 | TRBJ2-7 | NA | TRBV14
CAWSPDSEETQYF | TGTGCCTGGAGTCCCGACTCCGAAGAGACCCAGTACTTC | NA | TRBJ2-5 | few | TRBV30
CASSLGGDTIYF | TGTGCCAGCAGCTTGGGAGGGGACACCATATATTTT | NA | TRBJ1-3 | NA | TRBV5-6
CASSPGTGDEQYF | TGTGCCAGCAGTCCCGGGACAGGGGACGAGCAGTACTTC | TRBD1 | TRBJ2-7 | NA | TRBV12-3/TRBV12-4
CSASPAGASYNEQFF | TGCAGTGCTAGCCCAGCGGGAGCCTCCTACAATGAGCAGTTCTTC | TRBD2 | TRBJ2-1 | NA | TRBV20-1
CASSVVGDGLQFF | TGTGCCAGCAGCGTAGTAGGGGATGGACTGCAGTTCTTC | NA | TRBJ2-1 | NA | TRBV9
CASILPGTSETQYF | TGTGCCAGCATCCTTCCCGGGACTAGCGAGACCCAGTACTTC | TRBD2 | TRBJ2-5 | NA | TRBV7-8
CASSYPSANTEAFF | TGTGCCAGCAGCTACCCGTCGGCGAACACTGAAGCTTTCTTT | NA | TRBJ1-1 | once | TRBV5-8
CSAEDGHGYTF | TGCAGCGCCGAGGACGGTCATGGCTACACCTTC | NA | TRBJ1-2 | NA | TRBV29-1
CASSFQETYGYTF | TGTGCCAGCAGTTTTCAGGAAACCTATGGCTACACCTTC | NA | TRBJ1-2 | NA | TRBV27